The 19 T cell receptor beta chains below all came from one sample that was sequenced in a study of blood T cell repertoires in COVID-19. The repertoire was sequenced with immunoSEQ multiplex PCR; TCRdb's copy has only in-frame clones and lacks some. The table shows approximately 210,000 clones, with 80% to 90% occurring only once. Material: peripheral blood. The receptors stem from a woman aged 45-60 years with acute or convalescent COVID-19.

The rearrangement uses TRBV3-1 (or the pseudogene TRBV3-2) and TRBJ2-5; weak D call: TRBD2 (6 bases). There are 14 residues in the CDR3. V lost 2 bases and J lost 4, with 11 bases in between. The germline V gene encodes CDR1 LGHDT and CDR2 YNNKEL (reference sequence). The CDR3 region is CASSQSGGVETQYF. CDR3 coding DNA: TGTGCCAGCAGCCAATCCGGGGGAGTAGAGACCCAGTACTTC.

The chain uses TRBV28 and TRBJ1-1; 9 nucleotides agree with TRBD1. Germline CDR1 reads MDHEN; CDR2 reads SYDVKM. The CDR3 has 17 residues. V lost 6 bases to trimming and J lost 0 bases; unmatched junction nucleotides: 11. This CDR3 is CASSSLGTGQMNTEAFF. The CDR3 DNA follows: TGTGCCAGCAGCTCCCTAGGGACAGGGCAAATGAACACTGAAGCTTTCTTT.

This chain uses TRBV3-1 (or the pseudogene TRBV3-2) with TRBJ1-5; weak D call: TRBD1 (6 bases). The V gene's germline CDR1 is LGHDT and CDR2 YNNKEL (reference sequence). Trimming cost V 0 bases and J 1 base, with 16 bases left between them. The CDR3 is 18 residues long. In DNA form, the CDR3 reads TGTGCCAGCAGCCAAGACTTCGGGGGGCGGCCCAGCAATCAGCCCCAGCATTTT. Protein sequence: CASSQDFGGRPSNQPQHF.

The CDR3 sequence is CASSLKIAGGHTQYF. CDR3 DNA sequence: TGTGCCAGCAGCTTAAAAATAGCGGGAGGCCATACGCAGTATTTT. This chain uses TRBV7-2 with TRBJ2-3, with 10 bases lining up with TRBD2. V gave up 2 bases and J gave up 7 bases; unmatched junction bases: 6. This CDR3 comprises 15 residues. Germline values: CDR1 SGHTA, CDR2 FQGNSA.

This clone was detected only once. This chain connects TRBV6-5 to TRBJ2-7; D may be TRBD2 (6 bases). The CDR3 covers 13 residues. With 6 bases removed from V and 0 bases from J, the gap between germline ends came to 9 bases. Germline V lookup: CDR1 MNHEY, CDR2 SVGAGI. CDR3 DNA: TGTGCCAGCAGATGGGGGGTCTCCTACGAGCAGTACTTC. It is translated as CASRWGVSYEQYF.

The chain is built from TRBV19 and TRBJ1-3, with D possibly matching TRBD1 (6 bases). This CDR3 comprises 16 residues. Germline loops: CDR1 LNHDA, CDR2 SQIVND (reference sequence). Trimming took off 8 bases at V and 0 bases at J, with 17 bases between the two ends. CDR3 region: CASDQGRRLSGNTIYF. The CDR3 region has the DNA TGTGCCAGTGACCAGGGGAGAAGGCTCTCTGGAAACACCATATATTTT.

The V call is TRBV6-5, the J call TRBJ2-1, with TRBD2 matching 14 bases. The CDR3 loop spans 15 amino acids. CDR1 and CDR2 (germline): MNHEY, SVGAGI. The J segment lost 5 bases and the V segment lost 6 bases, leaving 3 bases of the junction unmatched. The CDR3 nucleotides are TGTGCCAGCAGCTTGACTAGCGGGAGGGACAATGAGCAGTTCTTC. Protein product: CASSLTSGRDNEQFF.

This sequence joins TRBV3-1 (or the pseudogene TRBV3-2) and TRBJ2-3; the D is unclear. V was shortened by 2 bases and J by 0 bases, with 3 bases between the two germline ends. The germline V gene has CDR1 LGHDT and CDR2 YNNKEL (reference sequence). The CDR3 runs to 13 residues. The CDR3 sequence is CASSQQSTDTQYF. CDR3 DNA sequence: TGTGCCAGCAGCCAACAGAGCACAGATACGCAGTATTTT.

The chain recombines TRBV5-1 with TRBJ2-5; 8 bases align to TRBD1. The length of the CDR3 is 13 residues. V was clipped by 4 bases and J by 4 bases; unmatched bases: 3. Germline CDR1 is SGHRS and CDR2 is YFSETQ. In DNA, the CDR3 is TGCGCCAGCAGCCCGGACAGGGCAGAGACCCAGTACTTC. Its protein is CASSPDRAETQYF.

The rearrangement joins TRBV7-3 to TRBJ2-3, with 9 bases identical to TRBD1. The CDR3 consists of 14 residues. Germline V gives CDR1 SGHTA, CDR2 FQGTGA. V was pared by 4 bases and J by 8 bases, with 7 bases of the junction left unmatched. This CDR3 reads CASSSKDRGRTQYF. CDR3 sequence (DNA): TGTGCCAGCAGCTCAAAGGACAGGGGCCGTACGCAGTATTTT.

J is TRBJ2-7 and V is TRBV19; TRBD1 aligns across 10 bases. Germline CDR1 reads LNHDA; CDR2 reads SQIVND (reference sequence). The trim removed 10 bases at V and 6 bases at J, leaving 9 bases unmatched. CDR3 length equals 13 residues. The CDR3 loop reads CATSTGGFREQYF. CDR3 sequence (DNA): TGTGCCACTTCGACAGGGGGCTTTCGCGAGCAGTACTTC.

V gene TRBV6-5 combines with J gene TRBJ1-5; perhaps TRBD1 as D (5 bases). CDR3 size: 14 residues. V lost 5 bases and J 6 bases, leaving 14 bases between the germline ends. Germline assignment: CDR1 MNHEY and CDR2 SVGAGI. As DNA, the CDR3 is TGTGCCAGCAGTCCACTTTGGGGGGGTCAGCCCCAGCATTTT. This translates into CASSPLWGGQPQHF.

Ten or more counts support this clone. The genes are TRBV20-1 and TRBJ1-1; D is undetermined. The CDR3 spans 11 residues. The germline V gene encodes CDR1 DFQATT and CDR2 SNEGSKA (reference sequence). V lost 6 bases and J lost 5, with 10 bases in between. In nucleotides, the CDR3 is TGCAGTGCGCCCGCCGGGACTGAAGCTTTCTTT. This sequence encodes CSAPAGTEAFF.

This chain uses TRBV11-2 with TRBJ2-2; 10 nucleotides agree with TRBD2. Per the germline V gene, CDR1 is SGHAT and CDR2 is FQNNGV. The CDR3 sequence is 16 residues long. The J segment lost 1 base and the V segment lost 5 bases, leaving 4 bases of the junction unmatched. The CDR3 region has the DNA TGTGCCAGCAGCCGAGGACTAGCGGAGAACACCGGGGAGCTGTTTTTT. Translating it yields CASSRGLAENTGELFF.

The chain couples TRBV6-6 to TRBJ2-7; 10 bases agree with TRBD2. V was clipped by 8 bases and J by 3 bases; unmatched bases: 13. The CDR3 sequence is 16 residues long. Germline CDR1 MNHNY, CDR2 SVGAGI (reference sequence). DNA for the CDR3: TGTGCCAGCGCGGACATAGCGGGAGGAGGGGGCTACGAGCAGTACTTC. Translation gives CASADIAGGGGYEQYF.

The V and J genes are TRBV6-5 and TRBJ2-1; 8 nucleotides agree with TRBD1. The germline V gene encodes CDR1 MNHEY and CDR2 SVGAGI. V lost 6 bases to trimming and J lost 4 bases; unmatched junction nucleotides: 8. The CDR3 is 15 amino acids. The CDR3 loop is CASRPGTGPYNEQFF. For the CDR3, the DNA is TGTGCCAGCAGGCCTGGGACAGGACCTTACAATGAGCAGTTCTTC.

The V gene is TRBV7-8, the J gene TRBJ2-5; the match to TRBD2 covers 10 bases. This CDR3 contains 17 residues. Per germline, CDR1 SGHVS and CDR2 FQNEAQ. Trimming at V came to 1 base and at J to 5 bases, leaving 10 bases not matched to a gene. CDR3 sequence reads: CASSLVPSGSPRETQYF. As DNA, the CDR3 is TGTGCCAGCAGCTTAGTCCCTAGCGGGAGTCCTCGGGAGACCCAGTACTTC.

V usage is TRBV7-2 and J usage is TRBJ2-2; 9 nucleotides align to TRBD1. CDR3 length equals 15 residues. V dropped 1 base and J dropped 7; count of bases not matched to a gene: 4. In germline, CDR1 is SGHTA, CDR2 FQGNSA. The chain's CDR3 is CASSLDRGLLGELFF. The CDR3 DNA reads TGTGCCAGCAGCTTAGACAGGGGGCTTCTCGGGGAGCTGTTTTTT.

The rearrangement uses TRBV2 and TRBJ1-1; weak D call: TRBD1 (5 bases). The CDR3 covers 14 residues. The V and J ends lost 1 base and 4 bases respectively, with 10 bases between them. Germline CDR1 SNHLY, CDR2 FYNNEI. CDR3 nucleotide sequence: TGTGCCAGCAGTGAAGGTCAGGGAGGCACTGAAGCTTTCTTT. It encodes CASSEGQGGTEAFF.